This T cell receptor beta chain was sequenced for a study of cytomegalovirus exposure and HLA in healthy donors. PCR was performed using 60 Vbeta and 13 Jbeta primers. Method: immunoSEQ multiplex PCR; TCRdb's copy keeps in-frame clones and lacks some. Among 200,000 to 250,000 clones listed, 80% to 85% were seen once. Findings of the study overall: Most of the TCR beta V segments (in an earlier analysis) were productive either about 90% or about 30% of the time.

A remark on this clone: Antigen unknown.

The specimen was PBMCs. This TCR derives from a woman aged 40 to 49 in good health and CMV-seronegative.

The CDR3 region has the DNA TGTGCCAGCAGCACCTCCCGGGTGTATGGGCAGTACTTC. Translation gives CASSTSRVYGQYF. V is TRBV7-9 and J is TRBJ2-7; D ambiguous. The germline V gene encodes CDR1 SEHNR and CDR2 FQNEAQ (reference sequence). Trimming shortened V by 5 bases and J by 9 bases, and 17 bases separated the two germline ends. The CDR3 is made up of 13 amino acids.